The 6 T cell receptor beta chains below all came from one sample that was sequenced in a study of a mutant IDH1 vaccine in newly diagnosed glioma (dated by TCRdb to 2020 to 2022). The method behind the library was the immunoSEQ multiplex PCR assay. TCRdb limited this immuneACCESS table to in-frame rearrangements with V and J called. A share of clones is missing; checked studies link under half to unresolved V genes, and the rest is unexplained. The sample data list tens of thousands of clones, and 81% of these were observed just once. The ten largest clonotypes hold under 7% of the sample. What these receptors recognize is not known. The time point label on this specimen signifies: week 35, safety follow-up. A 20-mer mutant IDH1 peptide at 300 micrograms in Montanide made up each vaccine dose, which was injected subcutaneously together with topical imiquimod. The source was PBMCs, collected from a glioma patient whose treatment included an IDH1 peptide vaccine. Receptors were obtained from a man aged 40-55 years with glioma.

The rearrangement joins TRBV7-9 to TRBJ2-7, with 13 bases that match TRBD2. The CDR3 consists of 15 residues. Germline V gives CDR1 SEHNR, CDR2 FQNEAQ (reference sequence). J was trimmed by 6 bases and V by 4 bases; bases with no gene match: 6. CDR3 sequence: CASSSGLAGVSEQYF. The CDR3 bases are TGTGCCAGCAGCTCTGGACTAGCGGGGGTTAGCGAGCAGTACTTC.

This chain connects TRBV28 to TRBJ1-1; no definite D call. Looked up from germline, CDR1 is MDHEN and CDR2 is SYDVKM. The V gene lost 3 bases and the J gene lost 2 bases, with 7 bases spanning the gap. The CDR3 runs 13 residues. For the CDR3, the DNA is TGTGCCAGCAGTTTTTACAGAAACACTGAAGCTTTCTTT. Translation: CASSFYRNTEAFF.

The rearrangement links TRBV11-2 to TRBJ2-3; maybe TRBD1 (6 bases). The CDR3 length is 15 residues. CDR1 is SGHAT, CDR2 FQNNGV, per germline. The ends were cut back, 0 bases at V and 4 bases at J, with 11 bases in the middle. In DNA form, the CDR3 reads TGTGCCAGCAGCTTAGAGGGGGCTGGGGCAGATACGCAGTATTTT. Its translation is CASSLEGAGADTQYF. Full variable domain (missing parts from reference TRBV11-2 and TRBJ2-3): EAGVAQSPRYKIIEKRQSVAFWCNPISGHATLYWYQQILGQGPKLLIQFQNNGVVDDSQLPKDRFSAERLKGVDSTLKIQPAKLEDSAVYLCASSLEGAGADTQYFGPGTRLTVL.

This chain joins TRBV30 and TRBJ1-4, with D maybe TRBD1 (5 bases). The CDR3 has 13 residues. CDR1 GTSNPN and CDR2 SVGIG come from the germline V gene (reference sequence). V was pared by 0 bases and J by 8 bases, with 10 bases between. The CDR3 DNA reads TGTGCCTGGAGTGTGGCAGGGCGAGAAAAACTGTTTTTT. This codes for CAWSVAGREKLFF. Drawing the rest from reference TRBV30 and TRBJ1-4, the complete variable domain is SQTIHQWPATLVQPVGSPLSLECTVEGTSNPNLYWYRQAAGRGLQLLFYSVGIGQISSEVPQNLSASRPQDRQFILSSKKLLLSDSGFYLCAWSVAGREKLFFGSGTQLSVL.

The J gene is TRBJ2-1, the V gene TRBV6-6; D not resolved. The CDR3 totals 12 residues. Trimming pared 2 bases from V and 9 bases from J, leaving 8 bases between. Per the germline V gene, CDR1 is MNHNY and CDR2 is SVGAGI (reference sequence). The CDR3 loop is CASSYPNTEQFF. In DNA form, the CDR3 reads TGTGCCAGCAGTTACCCGAACACTGAGCAGTTCTTC.

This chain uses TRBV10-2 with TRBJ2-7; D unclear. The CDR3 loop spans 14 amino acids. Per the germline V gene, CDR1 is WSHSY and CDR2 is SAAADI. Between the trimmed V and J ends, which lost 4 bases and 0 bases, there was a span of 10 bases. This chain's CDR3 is CASSVLTVSYEQYF. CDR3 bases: TGCGCCAGCAGTGTATTGACGGTCTCCTACGAGCAGTACTTC.